This T cell receptor beta chain derives from a study of Graves' ophthalmopathy and Graves' hyperthyroidism. This clonotype was observed many times. The antigen remains unidentified. Study conclusions and caveats: Ophthalmopathy progression predictions by the model showed approximately 75% specificity and 60% to 71% sensitivity. Most expanded thyroid clonotypes above 0.001 frequency also appeared in blood.

Other autoimmune diseases, uncontrolled infections, pregnancy and lactation each led to patient exclusion. PBMCs originated in more than 7.5 ml of fresh peripheral blood. Trimming cost V 3 bases and J 2 bases; bases outside gene matches: 3. Germline values: CDR1 SGHRS, CDR2 YFSETQ. The CDR3 runs to 14 residues. Researchers took RNA transcripts and amplified TCR beta CDR3 regions from them. The first round was an RT-PCR with HTBI primers, and the second round was a multiplex PCR. From the multiplex PCR reads, TCRdb called clonotypes with MiXCR, one entry per CDR3 protein. The sample has 350,000 or so distinct CDR3 sequences, roughly 15% seen once.

The chain joins TRBV5-1 to TRBJ2-5; TRBD2 matches at 8 bases. This receptor was obtained from an adult man with Graves' ophthalmopathy. Sequencing was performed on peripheral blood. DNA of the CDR3: TGCGCCAGCAGCTGGACTAGCAGTCAAGAGACCCAGTACTTC. Translation: CASSWTSSQETQYF.